One sample yielded the 22 T cell receptor beta chains listed below, sequenced in a study of OX40 agonist ivuxolimab in advanced cancers. Libraries were constructed by the immunoSEQ multiplex PCR assay. TCRdb mirrors the immuneACCESS table, restricted to in-frame sequences. Some clones are absent from its copies; in checked studies, under half trace to an unresolved V gene, and the reason for the others is unknown. The sample table shows under 90,000 clones, and about 92% are seen once. 13% to 15% of the sample belongs to the ten largest clones. The sequences come from CD4+ or CD8+ T cells sorted from blood, collected in a trial of the OX40 agonist ivuxolimab. These receptor sequences come from an adult with an advanced solid tumor such as melanoma, head and neck, liver or kidney cancer.

This clone was observed a single time. V and J are TRBV9 and TRBJ1-3, with D perhaps matching TRBD1 (5 bases). The CDR3 consists of 14 residues. V lost 4 bases to trimming and J lost 4 bases, with 12 bases between them. From germline, CDR1 is SGDLS and CDR2 YYNGEE. CDR3 sequence (DNA): TGTGCCAGCAGCCTCCCAGGGTTCGGAAACACCATATATTTT. Translating it yields CASSLPGFGNTIYF. Filled out from reference TRBV9 and TRBJ1-3, the complete variable domain reads DSGVTQTPKHLITATGQRVTLRCSPRSGDLSVYWYQQSLDQGLQFLIQYYNGEERAKGNILERFSAQQFPDLHSELNLSSLELGDSALYFCASSLPGFGNTIYFGEGSWLTVV.

The chain is built from TRBV5-4 and TRBJ2-5, with a weak D call TRBD1 (6 bases). V was clipped by 5 bases and J by 5 bases, with 22 bases between them. Germline V CDR1 and CDR2: SGHNT, YYREEE (reference sequence). This CDR3 contains 16 residues. The CDR3: CASRGGESVLRETQYF. The CDR3 DNA is TGTGCCAGCAGAGGGGGAGAGTCAGTCCTTCGGGAGACCCAGTACTTC.

This clone has just one count. The chain has TRBV4-1 and TRBJ2-5, with 7 bases lining up with TRBD2. CDR3 length: 16 amino acids. J lost 5 bases, V lost 4 bases, and 13 bases had no gene match. CDR1 and CDR2 from the germline V gene are MGHRA and YSYEKL. DNA of the CDR3: TGCGCCAGCAGCCCCTTGGCGGGGGTCGCGAGGGAGACCCAGTACTTC. It encodes CASSPLAGVARETQYF.

The genes are TRBV28 and TRBJ1-5; the D is unclear. Trimming took 7 bases from V and 6 from J, leaving 31 bases between them. CDR1 and CDR2 from the germline V gene are MDHEN and SYDVKM. This CDR3 spans 19 amino acids. Here the CDR3 DNA reads TGTGCCAGCAAGCGGTCGGTCCGGGAATTAGGCCCGAGGGTTCAGCCCCAGCATTTT. Translation gives CASKRSVRELGPRVQPQHF.

V gene TRBV9 combines with J gene TRBJ2-3; perhaps TRBD1 as D (5 bases). Per the germline V gene, CDR1 is SGDLS and CDR2 is YYNGEE. With 0 bases removed from V and 2 bases from J, the gap between germline ends came to 10 bases. The CDR3 consists of 15 residues. The CDR3 is CASSVEGFFTDTQYF. Here the CDR3 DNA reads TGTGCCAGCAGCGTAGAGGGGTTTTTCACAGATACGCAGTATTTT.

A few counts support this clone. The chain joins TRBV29-1 to TRBJ1-2, with 9 bases lining up with TRBD1. This CDR3 spans 13 amino acids. V shed 7 bases, J shed 3 bases, and the junction held 6 bases outside the gene matches. In germline, CDR1 is SQVTM, CDR2 ANQGSEA. The CDR3, as DNA: TGCAGCGCCATAGGACAGGGGTACTATGGCTACACCTTC. Its protein is CSAIGQGYYGYTF.

The J gene is TRBJ2-3, the V gene TRBV7-6, with 8 bases aligning to TRBD2. This CDR3 comprises 15 residues. Germline V lookup: CDR1 SGHVS, CDR2 FNYEAQ. Trimming cost V 2 bases and J 2 bases; bases outside gene matches: 3. The CDR3 DNA sequence: TGTGCCAGCAGCTTACCAGCGGGGGCCACAGATACGCAGTATTTT. Translating gives CASSLPAGATDTQYF.

Only one count was recorded for this clone. The V gene is TRBV7-9, the J gene TRBJ2-7, with TRBD1 identical over 9 bases. Per germline, CDR1 SEHNR and CDR2 FQNEAQ (reference sequence). The CDR3 runs to 16 residues. V lost 1 base, J lost 5 bases, and 9 bases stayed unmatched. The CDR3 protein is CASSLGTKGQGDEQYF. DNA of the CDR3: TGTGCCAGCAGCTTAGGAACGAAGGGACAGGGAGACGAGCAGTACTTC.

The chain links TRBV7-9 to TRBJ2-5, with no clear D. The CDR3 consists of 15 residues. V was pared by 1 base and J by 2 bases, with 11 bases between. CDR1 is SEHNR, CDR2 FQNEAQ, per germline (reference sequence). In nucleotides, the CDR3 is TGTGCCAGCAGCTTAGGAGACCATCCACAAGAGACCCAGTACTTC. This encodes CASSLGDHPQETQYF.

The genes are TRBV5-1 and TRBJ1-4, with 7 bases aligning to TRBD1. CDR3 length: 14 residues. J was trimmed by 6 bases and V by 4 bases; bases with no gene match: 6. The V gene's germline CDR1 is SGHRS and CDR2 YFSETQ. Here the CDR3 reads CASSPIGGDEKLFF. DNA of the CDR3: TGCGCCAGCAGCCCGATAGGGGGCGATGAAAAACTGTTTTTT. Combining the CDR3 with reference TRBV5-1 and TRBJ1-4 gives the whole variable domain KAGVTQTPRYLIKTRGQQVTLSCSPISGHRSVSWYQQTPGQGLQFLFEYFSETQRNKGNFPGRFSGRQFSNSRSEMNVSTLELGDSALYLCASSPIGGDEKLFFGSGTQLSVL.

This clone was observed a single time. This chain connects TRBV27 to TRBJ2-5; no definite D call. The DNA matches TRBJ2-7 better at its end, which makes the J call doubtful. The CDR3 loop spans 11 amino acids. Germline V lookup: CDR1 MNHEY, CDR2 SMNVEV (reference sequence). CDR3 protein: CASSSSYEQYF. CDR3 in DNA: TGTGCCAGCAGTTCCTCCTACGAGCAGTACTTC.

The chain is built from TRBV4-2 and TRBJ2-5; the D is unclear. Trimming left V 4 bases short and J 2 bases short, with 23 bases between. The CDR3 has 18 residues. Per the germline V gene, CDR1 is LGHNA and CDR2 is YNFKEQ. CDR3 bases: TGTGCCAGCAGCCCGGGCCCCGAAAGGGTTCGTTCGCAAGAGACCCAGTACTTC. Its translation is CASSPGPERVRSQETQYF.

The chain's CDR3 is CASGEIGNSYEQYF. The CDR3 nucleotides are TGTGCCAGCGGCGAAATAGGGAACTCCTACGAGCAGTACTTC. V gene TRBV5-4 combines with J gene TRBJ2-7; D is undetermined. This CDR3 is built from 14 residues. With 7 bases removed from V and 0 bases from J, the gap between germline ends came to 14 bases. Germline-derived CDR1 and CDR2 are SGHNT and YYREEE (reference sequence).

The rearrangement links TRBV5-1 to TRBJ1-1, with a tentative D call TRBD1 (6 bases). Germline values: CDR1 SGHRS, CDR2 YFSETQ. This CDR3 has 14 amino acids. V lost 2 bases, J lost 7 bases, and 15 bases lay in between. The chain's CDR3 is CASSFNWGGGEAFF. Here the CDR3 DNA reads TGCGCCAGCAGCTTTAACTGGGGGGGCGGTGAAGCTTTCTTT.

The chain uses TRBV5-6 and TRBJ1-1; perhaps TRBD1 as D (5 bases). Between the trimmed V and J ends, which lost 3 bases and 5 bases, there was a span of 20 bases. The CDR3 is made up of 16 amino acids. Germline V gene data show CDR1 as SGHDT and CDR2 as YYEEEE. The CDR3 loop is CASSSDTWSTITEAFF. The CDR3, as DNA: TGTGCCAGCAGCTCGGACACATGGAGTACTATAACTGAAGCTTTCTTT.

This chain links TRBV28 with TRBJ2-7; TRBD2 agrees at 14 bases. Germline V gene sequence: CDR1 MDHEN, CDR2 SYDVKM. V dropped 6 bases and J dropped 0; count of bases not matched to a gene: 7. The CDR3 sequence is 17 residues long. The CDR3 coding sequence is TGTGCCAGCAGCCTGGGACTAGCGGGAGACACCTCCTACGAGCAGTACTTC. It codes for CASSLGLAGDTSYEQYF.

The chain employs TRBV7-3 and TRBJ2-1, with D uncertain. CDR3 length: 13 amino acids. The V and J ends lost 2 bases and 3 bases respectively, with 5 bases between them. CDR1 is SGHTA, CDR2 FQGTGA, per germline. The CDR3 DNA sequence: TGTGCCAGCAGCTTAGGCTTCTACAATGAGCAGTTCTTC. Protein sequence: CASSLGFYNEQFF.

The chain joins TRBV5-8 to TRBJ1-1; 7 nucleotides match TRBD1. CDR3 length equals 15 residues. Germline V lookup: CDR1 SGHTS, CDR2 YDEGEE. The J segment lost 11 bases and the V segment lost 3 bases, leaving 16 bases of the junction unmatched. The CDR3 coding sequence is TGTGCCAGCAGCTACAGGGGCGCCCAGTTGATTGGGGCTTTCTTT. Translation gives CASSYRGAQLIGAFF.

The V gene is TRBV5-4, the J gene TRBJ2-7; 10 bases match TRBD2. This CDR3 is 15 amino acids long. Germline loops: CDR1 SGHNT, CDR2 YYREEE (reference sequence). Losses at the gene ends were 3 bases for V and 3 bases for J; bases not matched to a gene: 6. CDR3 loop: CASSWGASGSYEQYF. The CDR3 DNA is TGTGCCAGCAGCTGGGGGGCTAGCGGGAGCTACGAGCAGTACTTC.

V and J are TRBV6-5 and TRBJ1-1; the D gene is possibly TRBD1 (6 bases). The germline V and J ends were trimmed by 6 bases and 4 bases, with 12 bases remaining between them. The CDR3 is 13 amino acids. CDR1 MNHEY and CDR2 SVGAGI come from the germline V gene. The CDR3 loop reads CASRGGGITEAFF. The CDR3 DNA follows: TGTGCCAGCAGGGGAGGGGGGATCACTGAAGCTTTCTTT.

The chain links TRBV7-2 to TRBJ2-3; possibly TRBD1 for D (5 bases). Germline assignment: CDR1 SGHTA and CDR2 FQGNSA. The CDR3 has 15 residues. V lost 3 bases, J lost 0 bases, and 10 bases lay in between. CDR3 nucleotide sequence: TGTGCCAGCAGCTTCGGAGACAGAAGCACAGATACGCAGTATTTT. Its translation is CASSFGDRSTDTQYF.

CDR3 nucleotide sequence: TGCGCCAGCAGCCGGCCCCCCAGGGGCGCGAACACCGGGGAGCTGTTTTTT. Translation: CASSRPPRGANTGELFF. The chain carries TRBV4-3 and TRBJ2-2; tentative D call: TRBD1 (6 bases). The V gene's germline CDR1 is LGHNA and CDR2 YSLEER. V lost 4 bases and J lost 0, with 15 bases in between. The CDR3 runs 17 residues.